These T cell receptor beta chains were read from a single sample in a study of T cell repertoires in cytomegalovirus infection. Each CDR3 protein gets one entry after TCRdb re-called the reads with MiXCR. The sample has under 120,000 distinct CDR3 sequences, under 50% seen once. Their antigens are not known. The sequencing here drew on CD8+ T cells from cultured PBMCs, taken from culture after CMV antigen stimulation. Receptor source: a human donor in good health (CMV status not recorded). Some clones in this sample may be carry-over from other donors' samples. Both conserved end residues are part of each CDR3. A D gene is named only where the DNA matches it firmly. Rows may omit the clone size; those that give it use once, few, many or a size class.

J | D | V | size | DNA | CDR3
TRBJ2-3 | TRBD2 | TRBV12-5 | - | TGTGCTAGTGGCCTGAGCCCAGCGGGGGCCACCACAGATACGCAGTATTTT | CASGLSPAGATTDTQYF
TRBJ2-7 | - | TRBV7-4 | - | TGTGCCAGCAGCTTAAACCTCTACGAGCAGTACTTC | CASSLNLYEQYF
TRBJ2-1 | - | TRBV6-2/TRBV6-3 | few | TGTGCCAGCAGTTTCGGTCTCCCCGAGCAGTTCTTC | CASSFGLPEQFF
TRBJ2-5 | TRBD1 | TRBV7-9 | many | TGTGCCAGCAGCTTAGAGGGGACAGGGGCGAGAGGAGAGACCCAGTACTTC | CASSLEGTGARGETQYF
TRBJ2-2 | TRBD1 | TRBV7-2 | many | TGTGCCAGCAGCTTATATTCCGGGACAGGACTCACCGGGGAGCTGTTTTTT | CASSLYSGTGLTGELFF
TRBJ2-6 | - | TRBV5-4 | many | TGTGCCAGCAGCGACATTACTGGGGCCAACGTCCTGACTTTC | CASSDITGANVLTF
TRBJ1-1 | - | TRBV27 | few | TGTGCCAGCAGTTTAGGGGTTGTCACTGAAGCTTTCTTT | CASSLGVVTEAFF
TRBJ2-1 | - | TRBV27 | few | TGTGCCAGCAGTTTCTACAATGAGCAGTTCTTC | CASSFYNEQFF
TRBJ1-1 | TRBD1 | TRBV27 | - | TGTGCCAGCAGGTCGACAGGGATGAACACTGAAGCTTTCTTT | CASRSTGMNTEAFF
TRBJ1-6 | TRBD1 | TRBV7-9 | - | TGTGCCAGCAGCTTGACAGGGAGCGAAATCTTCAATAATTCACCCCTCCACTTT | CASSLTGSEIFNNSPLHF
TRBJ2-1 | TRBD2 | TRBV27 | - | TGTGCCAGCGGACCGCTAGCGGGGGCCTACAATGAGCAGTTCTTC | CASGPLAGAYNEQFF
TRBJ1-3 | - | TRBV15 | - | TGTGCCACCAGCCTCGCCCGGGCCTCTGGAAACACCATATATTTT | CATSLARASGNTIYF
TRBJ1-1 | - | TRBV7-6 | - | TGTGCCAGCAGCTTAGGGGGGCCCGGTGAAGCTTTCTTT | CASSLGGPGEAFF
TRBJ1-1 | - | TRBV3-1 | - | TGTGCCAGCAGCCAGAACCTAGGGGTAGGCACTGAAGCTTTCTTT | CASSQNLGVGTEAFF
TRBJ1-2 | - | TRBV27 | - | TGTGCCAGCTTCGGTGGCATTAACTATGGCTACACCTTC | CASFGGINYGYTF
TRBJ2-7 | - | TRBV7-6 | - | TGTGCCAGCAGCTTAGATGTGGGGAACTACGAGCAGTACTTC | CASSLDVGNYEQYF
TRBJ1-2 | - | TRBV3-1 | - | TGTGCCAGCAGCCAGGGGATACAGGACGCTAACTATGGCTACACCTTC | CASSQGIQDANYGYTF
TRBJ1-6 | - | TRBV12-3/TRBV12-4 | once | TGTGCCAGCGGGCGGGGGGAAGGGCCCTATAATTCACCCCTCCACTTT | CASGRGEGPYNSPLHF
TRBJ1-1 | - | TRBV25-1 | - | TGTGCCAGCAGTGAGGAAATTTTTCGTCCTGAAGCTTTCTTT | CASSEEIFRPEAFF
TRBJ2-5 | TRBD2 | TRBV12-3/TRBV12-4 | few | TGTGCCAGCAGTTTAGTCAGCGGGGGGGCGGGCGAGACCCAGTACTTC | CASSLVSGGAGETQYF
TRBJ2-1 | - | TRBV5-4 | - | TGTGCCAGCTTTGGGGGGCCAATCTCCTACAATGAGCAGTTCTTC | CASFGGPISYNEQFF
TRBJ1-1 | - | TRBV18 | - | TGTGCCAGCTCACCACGTGGGGAGCCTGAAGCTTTCTTT | CASSPRGEPEAFF
TRBJ1-1 | - | TRBV6-5 | - | TGTGCCAGCAGTTTGCGACAGGATGTGAATTTGGAAGCTTTCTTT | CASSLRQDVNLEAFF
TRBJ2-7 | TRBD1 | TRBV4-2 | - | TGTGCCAGCAGCCATGGACAGGGCTACGAGCAGTACTTC | CASSHGQGYEQYF
TRBJ2-7 | - | TRBV27 | many | TGTGCCAGCAGTTTATCCCACCGGAACGAGCAGTACTTC | CASSLSHRNEQYF
TRBJ1-4 | - | TRBV7-9 | few | TGTGCCAGCAGCTTAGAGCGCCATCCTAATGAAAAACTGTTTTTT | CASSLERHPNEKLFF
TRBJ2-2 | - | TRBV28 | few | TGTGCCAGCAGTCCAACAGGACGCGAGGGAGCCGGGGAGCTGTTTTTT | CASSPTGREGAGELFF
TRBJ2-7 | - | TRBV12-3/TRBV12-4 | few | TGTGCCAGCAGCCCTGGAATCGGCTTGGACTTC | CASSPGIGLDF
TRBJ2-3 | - | TRBV2 | few | TGTGCCAGCAGTGAAGGTGATACGCAGTATTTT | CASSEGDTQYF
TRBJ2-7 | - | TRBV4-1 | - | TGCGCCAGCAGCCCTGGGGCAGGATCCTACGAGCAGTACTTC | CASSPGAGSYEQYF
TRBJ2-2 | TRBD1 | TRBV12-3/TRBV12-4 | - | TGTGCCAGCAGTCACTGGGGGGACAGGGTTATGGAAAACACCGGGGAGCTGTTTTTT | CASSHWGDRVMENTGELFF
TRBJ2-7 | TRBD1 | TRBV25-1 | - | TGTGCCAGCAGTGATCCCGGGACAGCGTCCTACGAGCAGTACTTC | CASSDPGTASYEQYF
TRBJ1-2 | - | TRBV27 | - | TGTGCCACCATGGGAGGTTCTAACTATGGCTACACCTTC | CATMGGSNYGYTF
TRBJ2-1 | TRBD2 | TRBV20-1 | few | TGCAGTGCTAGGAGGGGACTAGCGGGGGGCTACAATGAGCAGTTCTTC | CSARRGLAGGYNEQFF
TRBJ2-7 | TRBD2 | TRBV27 | many | TGTGCCAGCGCCGGGGGGGATGCCTACTACGAGCAGTACTTC | CASAGGDAYYEQYF
TRBJ1-1 | TRBD1 | TRBV7-6 | - | TGTGCCAGCAGCCCGACAGGGGTCACTGAAGCTTTCTTT | CASSPTGVTEAFF
TRBJ2-1 | TRBD2 | TRBV6-5 | - | TGTGCCAGCAGGGGCATTAGCGGGCCCTACAATGAGCAGTTCTTC | CASRGISGPYNEQFF